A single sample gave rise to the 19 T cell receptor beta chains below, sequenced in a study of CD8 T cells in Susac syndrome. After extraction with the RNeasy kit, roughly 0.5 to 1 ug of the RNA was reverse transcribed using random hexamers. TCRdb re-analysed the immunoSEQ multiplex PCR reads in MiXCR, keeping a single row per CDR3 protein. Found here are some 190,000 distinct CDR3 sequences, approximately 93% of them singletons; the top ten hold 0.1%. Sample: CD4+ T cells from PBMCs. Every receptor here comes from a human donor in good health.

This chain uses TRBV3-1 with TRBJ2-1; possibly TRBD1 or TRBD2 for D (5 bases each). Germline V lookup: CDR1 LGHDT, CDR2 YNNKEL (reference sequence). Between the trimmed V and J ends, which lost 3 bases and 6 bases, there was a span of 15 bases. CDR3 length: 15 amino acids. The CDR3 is CASSHWFKGTNEQFF. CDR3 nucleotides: TGTGCCAGCAGCCATTGGTTTAAGGGGACCAATGAGCAGTTCTTC.

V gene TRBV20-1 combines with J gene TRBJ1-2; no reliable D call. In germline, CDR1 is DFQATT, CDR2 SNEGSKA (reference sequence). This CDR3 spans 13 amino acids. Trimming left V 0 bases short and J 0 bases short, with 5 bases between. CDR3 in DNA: TGCAGTGCTAGAGAGGAAACTAACTATGGCTACACCTTC. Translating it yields CSAREETNYGYTF.

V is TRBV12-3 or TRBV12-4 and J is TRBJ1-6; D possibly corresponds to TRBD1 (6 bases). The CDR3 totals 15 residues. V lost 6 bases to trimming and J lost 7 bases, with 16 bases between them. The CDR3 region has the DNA TGTGCCAGCAGCCCCGTAGCACAGGGCAATTCACCCCTCCACTTT. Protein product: CASSPVAQGNSPLHF.

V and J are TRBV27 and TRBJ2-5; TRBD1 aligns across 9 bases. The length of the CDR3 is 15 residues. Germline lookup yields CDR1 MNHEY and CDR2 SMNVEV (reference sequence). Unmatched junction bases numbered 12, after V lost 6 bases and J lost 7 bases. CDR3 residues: CASRDLGTGLGTQYF. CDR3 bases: TGTGCCAGCAGAGATCTCGGGACAGGGCTTGGGACCCAGTACTTC.

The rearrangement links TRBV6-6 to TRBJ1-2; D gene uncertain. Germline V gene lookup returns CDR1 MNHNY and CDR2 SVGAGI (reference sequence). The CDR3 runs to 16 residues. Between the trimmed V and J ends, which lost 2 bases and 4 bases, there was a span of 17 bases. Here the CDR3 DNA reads TGTGCCAGCAGTTACCGAATATCAGCCAGTAGCTATGGCTACACCTTC. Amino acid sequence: CASSYRISASSYGYTF.

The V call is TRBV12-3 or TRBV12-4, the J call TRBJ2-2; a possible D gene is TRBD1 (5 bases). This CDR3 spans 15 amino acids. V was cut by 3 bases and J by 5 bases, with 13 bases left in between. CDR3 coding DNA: TGTGCCAGCAGTTTCGGGCAGGGTAAAACCGGGGAGCTGTTTTTT. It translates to CASSFGQGKTGELFF.

Written as DNA, the CDR3 is TGCGCCAGCAGCCAGGGGACTGGGTACACCGGGGAGCTGTTTTTT. Translated: CASSQGTGYTGELFF. This chain joins TRBV4-3 and TRBJ2-2, with a weak D call TRBD2 (6 bases). The CDR3 is 15 residues long. Trimming shortened V by 3 bases and J by 3 bases, and 11 bases separated the two germline ends. Germline V CDR1 and CDR2: LGHNA, YSLEER.

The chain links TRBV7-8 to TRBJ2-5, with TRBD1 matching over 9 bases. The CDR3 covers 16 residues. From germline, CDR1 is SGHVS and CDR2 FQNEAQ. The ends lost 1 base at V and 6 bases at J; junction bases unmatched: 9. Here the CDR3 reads CASSLDPQGARQTQYF. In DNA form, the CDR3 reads TGTGCCAGCAGCTTAGATCCACAGGGGGCGAGACAGACCCAGTACTTC.

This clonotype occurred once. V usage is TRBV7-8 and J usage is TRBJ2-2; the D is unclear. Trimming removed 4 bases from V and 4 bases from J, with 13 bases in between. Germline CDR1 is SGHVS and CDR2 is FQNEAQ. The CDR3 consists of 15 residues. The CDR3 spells CASSSLDGGTGELFF. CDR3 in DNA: TGTGCCAGCAGCTCTTTAGACGGCGGCACCGGGGAGCTGTTTTTT.

In DNA form, the CDR3 reads TGTGCCAGCAGCGCGGGCGGGAATCAGCCCCAGCATTTT. Protein sequence: CASSAGGNQPQHF. The V call is TRBV7-2, the J call TRBJ1-5; no clear D gene. The CDR3 is 13 amino acids. Germline V gene sequence: CDR1 SGHTA, CDR2 FQGNSA. V lost 5 bases and J lost 4, with 9 bases in between. Supplemented by reference TRBV7-2 and TRBJ1-5, the full variable domain reads GAGVSQSPSNKVTEKGKDVELRCDPISGHTALYWYRQSLGQGLEFLIYFQGNSAPDKSGLPSDRFSAERTGGSVSTLTIQRTQQEDSAVYLCASSAGGNQPQHFGDGTRLSIL.

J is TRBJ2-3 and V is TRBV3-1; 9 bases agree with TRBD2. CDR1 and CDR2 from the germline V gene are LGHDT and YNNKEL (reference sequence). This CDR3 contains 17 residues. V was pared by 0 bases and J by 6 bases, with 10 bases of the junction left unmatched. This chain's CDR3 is CASSQDSGGPMRDTQYF. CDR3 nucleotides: TGTGCCAGCAGCCAAGATAGCGGGGGCCCCATGAGGGATACGCAGTATTTT.

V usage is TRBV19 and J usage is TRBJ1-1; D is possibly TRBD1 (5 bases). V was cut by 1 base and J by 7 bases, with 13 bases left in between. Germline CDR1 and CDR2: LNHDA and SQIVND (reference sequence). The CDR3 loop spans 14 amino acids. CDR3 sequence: CASSIVGRDGEAFF. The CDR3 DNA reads TGTGCCAGTAGTATAGTAGGCCGGGACGGTGAAGCTTTCTTT.

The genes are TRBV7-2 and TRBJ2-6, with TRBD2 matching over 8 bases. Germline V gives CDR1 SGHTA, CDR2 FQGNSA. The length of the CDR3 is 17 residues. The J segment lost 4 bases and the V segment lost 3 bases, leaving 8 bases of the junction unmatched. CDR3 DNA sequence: TGTGCCAGCAGCTTTTTGCGGGGGGCCGTAGGGGCCAACGTCCTGACTTTC. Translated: CASSFLRGAVGANVLTF.

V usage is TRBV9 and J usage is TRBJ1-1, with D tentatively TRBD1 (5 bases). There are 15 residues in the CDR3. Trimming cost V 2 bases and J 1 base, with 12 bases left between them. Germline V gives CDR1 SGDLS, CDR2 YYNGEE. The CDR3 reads CASSVGGFENTEAFF. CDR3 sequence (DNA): TGTGCCAGCAGCGTCGGGGGATTCGAGAACACTGAAGCTTTCTTT.

The CDR3 reads CASSFPGLAGDRSSYEQYF. DNA of the CDR3: TGTGCCAGCAGCTTTCCGGGACTAGCGGGGGACAGGAGCTCCTACGAGCAGTACTTC. This chain connects TRBV7-8 to TRBJ2-7; 14 nucleotides match TRBD2. Germline CDR1 reads SGHVS; CDR2 reads FQNEAQ. The trim removed 3 bases at V and 0 bases at J, leaving 10 bases unmatched. The CDR3 has 19 amino acids.

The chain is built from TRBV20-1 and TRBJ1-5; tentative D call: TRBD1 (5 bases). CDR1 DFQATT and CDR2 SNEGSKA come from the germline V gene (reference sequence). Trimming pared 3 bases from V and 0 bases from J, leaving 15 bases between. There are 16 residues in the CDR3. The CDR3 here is CSARQGNAYSNQPQHF. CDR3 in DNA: TGCAGTGCTAGGCAGGGTAACGCTTATAGCAATCAGCCCCAGCATTTT.

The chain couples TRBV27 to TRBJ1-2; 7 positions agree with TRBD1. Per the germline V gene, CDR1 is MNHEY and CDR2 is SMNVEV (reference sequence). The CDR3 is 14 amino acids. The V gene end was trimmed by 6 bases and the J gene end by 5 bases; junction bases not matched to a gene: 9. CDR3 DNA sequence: TGTGCCAGCAGCCCACAGGGGCCCCTATATGGCTACACCTTC. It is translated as CASSPQGPLYGYTF.

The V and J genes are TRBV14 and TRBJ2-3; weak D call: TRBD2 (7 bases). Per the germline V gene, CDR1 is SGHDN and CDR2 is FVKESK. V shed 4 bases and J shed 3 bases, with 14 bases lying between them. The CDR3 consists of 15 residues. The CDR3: CASSPMAGATDTQYF. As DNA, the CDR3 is TGTGCCAGCAGCCCCATGGCGGGGGCAACAGATACGCAGTATTTT.

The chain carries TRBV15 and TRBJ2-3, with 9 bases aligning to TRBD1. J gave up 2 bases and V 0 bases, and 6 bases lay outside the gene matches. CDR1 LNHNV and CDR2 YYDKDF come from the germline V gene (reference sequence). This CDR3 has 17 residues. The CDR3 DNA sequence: TGTGCCACCAGCAGAGATAGGTACAGGGGGCTCACAGATACGCAGTATTTT. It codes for CATSRDRYRGLTDTQYF.